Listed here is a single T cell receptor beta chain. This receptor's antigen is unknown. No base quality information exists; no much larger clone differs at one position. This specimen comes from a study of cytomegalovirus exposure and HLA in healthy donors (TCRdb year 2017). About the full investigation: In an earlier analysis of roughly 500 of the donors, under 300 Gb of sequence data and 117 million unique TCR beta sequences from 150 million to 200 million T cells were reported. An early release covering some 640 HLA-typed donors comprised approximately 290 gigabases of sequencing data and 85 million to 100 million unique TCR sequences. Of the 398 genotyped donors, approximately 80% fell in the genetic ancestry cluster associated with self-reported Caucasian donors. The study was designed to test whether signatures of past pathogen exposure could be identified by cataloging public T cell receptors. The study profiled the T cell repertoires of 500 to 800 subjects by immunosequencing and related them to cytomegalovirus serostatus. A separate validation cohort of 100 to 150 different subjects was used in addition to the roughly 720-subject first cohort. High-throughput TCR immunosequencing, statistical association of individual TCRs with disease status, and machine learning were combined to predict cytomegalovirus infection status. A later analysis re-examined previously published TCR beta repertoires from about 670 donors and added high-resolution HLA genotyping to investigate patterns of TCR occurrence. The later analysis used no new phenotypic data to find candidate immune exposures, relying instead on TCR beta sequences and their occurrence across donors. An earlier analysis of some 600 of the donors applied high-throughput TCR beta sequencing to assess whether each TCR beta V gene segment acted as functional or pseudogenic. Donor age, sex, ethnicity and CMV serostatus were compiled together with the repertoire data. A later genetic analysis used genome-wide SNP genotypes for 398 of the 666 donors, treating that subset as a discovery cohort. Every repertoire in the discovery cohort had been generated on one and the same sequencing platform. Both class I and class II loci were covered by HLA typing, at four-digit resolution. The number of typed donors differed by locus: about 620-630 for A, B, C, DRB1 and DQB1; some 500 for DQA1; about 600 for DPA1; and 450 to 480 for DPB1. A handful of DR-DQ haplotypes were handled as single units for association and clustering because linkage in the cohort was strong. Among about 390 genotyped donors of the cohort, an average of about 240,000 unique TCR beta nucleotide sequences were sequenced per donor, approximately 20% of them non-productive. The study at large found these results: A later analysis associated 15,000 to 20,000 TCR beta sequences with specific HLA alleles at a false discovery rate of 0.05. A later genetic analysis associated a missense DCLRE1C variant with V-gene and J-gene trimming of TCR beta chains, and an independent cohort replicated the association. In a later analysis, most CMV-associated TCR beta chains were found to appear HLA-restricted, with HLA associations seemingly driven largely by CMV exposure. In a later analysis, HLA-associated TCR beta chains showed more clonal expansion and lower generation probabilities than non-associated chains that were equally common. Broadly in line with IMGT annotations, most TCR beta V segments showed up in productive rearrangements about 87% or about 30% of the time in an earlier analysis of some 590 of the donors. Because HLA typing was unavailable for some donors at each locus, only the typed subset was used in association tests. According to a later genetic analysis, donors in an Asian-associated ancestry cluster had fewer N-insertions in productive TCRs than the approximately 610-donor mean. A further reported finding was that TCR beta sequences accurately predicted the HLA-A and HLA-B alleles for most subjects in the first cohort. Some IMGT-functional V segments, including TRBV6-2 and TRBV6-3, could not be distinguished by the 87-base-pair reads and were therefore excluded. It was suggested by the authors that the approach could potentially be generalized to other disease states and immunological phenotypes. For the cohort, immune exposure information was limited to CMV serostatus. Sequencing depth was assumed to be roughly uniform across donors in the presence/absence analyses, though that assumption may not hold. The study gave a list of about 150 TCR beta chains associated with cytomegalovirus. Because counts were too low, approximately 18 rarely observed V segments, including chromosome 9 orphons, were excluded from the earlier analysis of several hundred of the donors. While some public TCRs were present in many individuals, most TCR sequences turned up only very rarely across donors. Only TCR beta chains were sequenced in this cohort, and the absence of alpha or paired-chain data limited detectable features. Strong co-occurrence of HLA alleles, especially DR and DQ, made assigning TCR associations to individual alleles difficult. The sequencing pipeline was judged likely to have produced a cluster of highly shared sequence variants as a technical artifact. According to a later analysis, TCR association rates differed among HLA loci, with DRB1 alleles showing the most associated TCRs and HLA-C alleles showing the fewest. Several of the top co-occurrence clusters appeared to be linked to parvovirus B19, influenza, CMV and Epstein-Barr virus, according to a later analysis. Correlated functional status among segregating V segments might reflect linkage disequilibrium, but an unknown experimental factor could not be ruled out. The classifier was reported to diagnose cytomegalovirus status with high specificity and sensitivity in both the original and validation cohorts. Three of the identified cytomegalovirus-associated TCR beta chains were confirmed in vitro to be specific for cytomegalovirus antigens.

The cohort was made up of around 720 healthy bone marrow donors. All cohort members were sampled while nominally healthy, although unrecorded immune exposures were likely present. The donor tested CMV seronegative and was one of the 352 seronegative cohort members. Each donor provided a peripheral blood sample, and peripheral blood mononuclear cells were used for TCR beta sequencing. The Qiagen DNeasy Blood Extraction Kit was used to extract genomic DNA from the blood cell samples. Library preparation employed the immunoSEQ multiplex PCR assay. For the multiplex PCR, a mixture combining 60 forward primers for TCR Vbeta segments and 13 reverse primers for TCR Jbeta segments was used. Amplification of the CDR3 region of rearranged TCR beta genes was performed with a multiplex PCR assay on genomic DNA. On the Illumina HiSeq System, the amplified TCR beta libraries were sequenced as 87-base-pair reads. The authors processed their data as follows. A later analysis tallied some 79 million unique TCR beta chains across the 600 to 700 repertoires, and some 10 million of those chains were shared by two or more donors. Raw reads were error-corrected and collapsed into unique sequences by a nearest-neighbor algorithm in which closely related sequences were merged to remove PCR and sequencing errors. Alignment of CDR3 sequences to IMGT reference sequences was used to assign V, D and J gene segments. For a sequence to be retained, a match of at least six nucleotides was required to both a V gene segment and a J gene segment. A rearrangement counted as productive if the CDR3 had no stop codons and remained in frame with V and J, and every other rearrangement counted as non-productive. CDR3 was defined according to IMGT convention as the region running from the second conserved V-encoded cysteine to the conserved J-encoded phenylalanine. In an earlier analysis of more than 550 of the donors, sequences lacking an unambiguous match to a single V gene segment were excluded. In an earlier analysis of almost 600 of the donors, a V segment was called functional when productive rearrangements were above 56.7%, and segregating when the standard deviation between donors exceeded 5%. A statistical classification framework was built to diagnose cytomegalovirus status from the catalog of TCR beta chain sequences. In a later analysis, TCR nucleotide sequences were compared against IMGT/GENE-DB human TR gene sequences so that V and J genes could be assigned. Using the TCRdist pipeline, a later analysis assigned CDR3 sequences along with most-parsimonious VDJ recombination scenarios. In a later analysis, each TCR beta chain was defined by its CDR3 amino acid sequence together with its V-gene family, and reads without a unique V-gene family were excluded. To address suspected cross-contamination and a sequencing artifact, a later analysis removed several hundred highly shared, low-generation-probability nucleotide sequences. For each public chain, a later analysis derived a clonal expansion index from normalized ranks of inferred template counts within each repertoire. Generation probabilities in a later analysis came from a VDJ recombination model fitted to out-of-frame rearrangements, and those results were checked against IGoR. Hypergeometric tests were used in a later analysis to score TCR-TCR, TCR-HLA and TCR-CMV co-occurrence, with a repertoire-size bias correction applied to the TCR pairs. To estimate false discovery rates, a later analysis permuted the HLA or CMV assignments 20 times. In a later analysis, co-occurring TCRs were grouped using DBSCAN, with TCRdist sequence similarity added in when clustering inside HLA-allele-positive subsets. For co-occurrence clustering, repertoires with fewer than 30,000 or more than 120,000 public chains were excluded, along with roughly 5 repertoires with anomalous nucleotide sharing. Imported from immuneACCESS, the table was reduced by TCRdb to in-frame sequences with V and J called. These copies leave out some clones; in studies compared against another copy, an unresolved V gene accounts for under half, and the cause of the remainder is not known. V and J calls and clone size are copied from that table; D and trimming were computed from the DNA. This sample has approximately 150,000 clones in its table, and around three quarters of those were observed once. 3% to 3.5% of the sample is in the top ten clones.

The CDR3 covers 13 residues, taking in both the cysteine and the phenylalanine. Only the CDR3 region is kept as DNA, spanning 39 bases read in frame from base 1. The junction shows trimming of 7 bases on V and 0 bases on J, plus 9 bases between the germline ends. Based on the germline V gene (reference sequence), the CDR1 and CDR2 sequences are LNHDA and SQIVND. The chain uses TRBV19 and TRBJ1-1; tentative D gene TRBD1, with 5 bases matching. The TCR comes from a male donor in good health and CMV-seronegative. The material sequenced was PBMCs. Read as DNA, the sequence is TGTGCCAGTACGGAGGGACTGAACACTGAAGCTTTCTTT. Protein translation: CASTEGLNTEAFF. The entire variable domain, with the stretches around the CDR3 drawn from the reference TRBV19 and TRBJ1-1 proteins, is DGGITQSPKYLFRKEGQNVTLSCEQNLNHDAMYWYRQDPGQGLRLIYYSQIVNDFQKGDIAEGYSVSREKKESFPLTVTSAQKNPTAFYLCASTEGLNTEAFFGQGTRLTVV.